The 10 T cell receptor beta chains below were found in one sample sequenced in a study of control samples from healthy donors and cancer patients. Here immunoSEQ multiplex PCR was the method, and the copy in TCRdb shows in-frame clones only, minus some. The sample lists under 450,000 clones; 90% were seen once. Sequenced input: PBMCs. These receptors were taken from a man in his forties with head and neck cancer.

Turning to this clone: At one end the junction does not follow the germline gene, possibly because of a read error. The chain links TRBV7-7 to TRBJ1-4; 8 bases agree with TRBD1. The CDR3 is made up of 14 amino acids. Germline CDR1 SSHAT, CDR2 FNYEAQ (reference sequence). The DNA of the CDR3 is TGTGCTAGCAGCTTAGGGACAGGAAATGAAAAACTGTTTTTT. It specifies CASSLGTGNEKLFF.

V gene TRBV28 combines with J gene TRBJ1-2; 8 positions match TRBD1. V trimming: 3 bases; J trimming: 2 bases; junction bases outside the gene matches: 8. This CDR3 is built from 16 residues. The germline V gene has CDR1 MDHEN and CDR2 SYDVKM. The CDR3, as DNA: TGTGCCAGCAGTTTTCTGGACAGGGCCCAAAACTATGGCTACACCTTC. As protein: CASSFLDRAQNYGYTF.

This sequence joins TRBV6-5 and TRBJ1-4; D possibly corresponds to TRBD1 (6 bases). The germline CDR1 and CDR2 sequences are MNHEY and SVGAGI. The CDR3 extends over 15 amino acids. V lost 2 bases to trimming and J lost 4 bases, with 11 bases between them. CDR3 sequence: CASSYGGAVNEKLFF. As DNA, the CDR3 is TGTGCCAGCAGTTACGGGGGGGCCGTTAATGAAAAACTGTTTTTT.

V is TRBV4-3 and J is TRBJ2-3; TRBD1 matches at 11 bases. Trimming at V came to 1 base and at J to 6 bases, leaving 9 bases not matched to a gene. In germline, CDR1 is LGHNA, CDR2 YSLEER. The CDR3 is 17 residues long. CDR3 protein: CASSQGVGTGGVDTQYF. The DNA for the CDR3 is TGCGCCAGCAGCCAAGGGGTCGGGACAGGGGGAGTGGATACGCAGTATTTT.

The chain recombines TRBV28 with TRBJ1-4; D possibly corresponds to TRBD1 (5 bases). This CDR3 spans 16 amino acids. Germline CDR1 MDHEN, CDR2 SYDVKM. Trimming cost V 4 bases and J 13 bases, with 25 bases left between them. CDR3 protein: CASSYRPRDRQGGLFF. For the CDR3, the DNA is TGTGCCAGCAGTTACAGACCCCGGGACCGACAAGGAGGACTGTTTTTT. Variable domain in full (rest from reference TRBV28 and TRBJ1-4): DVKVTQSSRYLVKRTGEKVFLECVQDMDHENMFWYRQDPGLGLRLIYFSYDVKMKEKGDIPEGYSVSREKKERFSLILESASTNQTSMYLCASSYRPRDRQGGLFFGSGTQLSVL.

The chain has TRBV6-5 and TRBJ2-5; 7 nucleotides line up with TRBD2. CDR3 length equals 15 residues. The germline V gene encodes CDR1 MNHEY and CDR2 SVGAGI. J was trimmed by 2 bases and V by 2 bases; bases with no gene match: 5. The CDR3 spells CASSYGGDLQETQYF. The CDR3 nucleotides are TGTGCCAGCAGTTACGGGGGGGACCTACAAGAGACCCAGTACTTC.

This rearrangement joins TRBV12-3 or TRBV12-4 to TRBJ1-2; possible D gene TRBD1, 5 bases. This CDR3 comprises 11 residues. The V end was cut by 6 bases, the J end by 8 bases, with 10 bases between. The CDR3 loop is CASSPGLGYTF. The CDR3 DNA is TGTGCCAGCAGCCCAGGGTTGGGCTACACCTTC.

This chain uses TRBV19 with TRBJ1-5; 9 positions agree with TRBD1. Germline V gene data show CDR1 as LNHDA and CDR2 as SQIVND (reference sequence). The trim removed 6 bases at V and 4 bases at J, leaving 4 bases unmatched. The length of the CDR3 is 14 residues. The CDR3 spells CASRRQGVNQPQHF. CDR3 nucleotide sequence: TGTGCCAGTAGGAGACAGGGGGTTAATCAGCCCCAGCATTTT.

The table lists this clone with a count of one. The V and J genes are TRBV6-1 and TRBJ2-3, with 10 bases aligning to TRBD2. The length of the CDR3 is 16 residues. V shed 2 bases and J 4 bases; nucleotides not matched to a gene: 6. Looked up from germline, CDR1 is MNHNS and CDR2 is SASEGT. In DNA, the CDR3 is TGTGCCAGCAGTGAATTTGGGGGACTAGCGTCAGATACGCAGTATTTT. Its translation: CASSEFGGLASDTQYF.

The chain recombines TRBV2 with TRBJ2-1; TRBD2 aligns across 13 bases. CDR1 SNHLY and CDR2 FYNNEI come from the germline V gene. This CDR3 has 20 amino acids. J lost 1 base, V lost 7 bases, and 16 bases had no gene match. The CDR3 spells CASKGIGTSGIRISYNEQFF. Here the CDR3 DNA reads TGTGCCAGCAAGGGTATCGGGACTAGCGGGATCCGAATTTCCTACAATGAGCAGTTCTTC.